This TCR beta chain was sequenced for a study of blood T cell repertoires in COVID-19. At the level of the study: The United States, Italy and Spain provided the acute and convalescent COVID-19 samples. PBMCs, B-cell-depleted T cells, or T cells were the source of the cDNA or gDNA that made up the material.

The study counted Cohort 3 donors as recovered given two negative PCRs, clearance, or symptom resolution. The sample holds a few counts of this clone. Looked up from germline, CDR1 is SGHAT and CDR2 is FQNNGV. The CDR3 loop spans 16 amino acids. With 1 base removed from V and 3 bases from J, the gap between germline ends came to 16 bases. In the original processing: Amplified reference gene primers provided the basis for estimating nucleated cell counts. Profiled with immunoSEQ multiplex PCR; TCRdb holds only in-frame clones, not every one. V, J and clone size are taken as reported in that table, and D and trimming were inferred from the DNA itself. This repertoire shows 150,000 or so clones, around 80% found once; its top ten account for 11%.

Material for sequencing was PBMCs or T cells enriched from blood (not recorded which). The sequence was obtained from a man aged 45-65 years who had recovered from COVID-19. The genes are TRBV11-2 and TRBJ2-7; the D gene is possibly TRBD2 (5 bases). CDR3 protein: CASSLAVGGPVYEQYF. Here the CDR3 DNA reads TGTGCCAGCAGCTTAGCCGTTGGCGGGCCTGTCTACGAGCAGTACTTC.